This T cell receptor (beta chain) stems from a study of CD8+ T cells in alopecia areata. Treatment given: oral pan-JAK inhibitor, 5-10 mg twice daily. The researchers isolated CD4+ and CD8+ T cells from PBMCs by sorting. The sequencing template was cDNA reverse transcribed from extracted RNA. Method: immunoSEQ multiplex PCR; TCRdb's copy keeps in-frame clones and lacks some. Here the sample spans 190,000 or so clones, about 60% being singletons. This clone was seen a handful of times. The CDR3 runs to 15 residues. Germline loops: CDR1 MGHRA, CDR2 YSYEKL. V was clipped by 6 bases and J by 0 bases; unmatched bases: 7.

The sequencing here drew on CD8+ T cells sorted from blood, taken at week 24, from a patient treated with tofacitinib. The J gene is TRBJ1-1, the V gene TRBV4-1; 7 bases map to TRBD1. The sequence derives from a human donor with alopecia areata. CDR3 DNA: TGCGCCAGCAGAATAAGGGGACAGCTGAACACTGAAGCTTTCTTT. Translation gives CASRIRGQLNTEAFF.